The clone carrying this T cell receptor (beta chain) has more than one count but fewer than ten. The antigen remains undetermined. Alongside a J-beta primer mix, a sample-barcoded 5' primer served in a second PCR lasting about 7 to 11 cycles. Through a template-switch adaptor with 12 random nucleotides, each cDNA molecule received a tag. TCRdb analysed the 5' RACE reads with MiXCR anew, one entry per CDR3 protein. The sample consists of around 780,000 distinct CDR3 sequences, around 50% of them appearing once. The sample belongs to a study of blood T cells in healthy people across ages. Overall study: With template switching, about one barcoded beta molecule was captured per two T cells.

Study-level points and caveats: Total diversity from one million sequenced T cells was likely underestimated.

The CDR3 runs 19 residues. V lost 0 bases and J lost 2; bases outside the gene matches: 11. The germline V gene encodes CDR1 LGHNA and CDR2 YNFKEQ. The sequenced sample was blood. The sequence was collected from a middle-aged man in good health. The genes are TRBV4-2 and TRBJ2-7; 12 bases line up with TRBD2. The CDR3 is CASSQEATSGSLLPYEQYF. The CDR3, as DNA: TGTGCCAGCAGCCAAGAGGCGACTAGCGGGAGTTTGTTACCCTACGAGCAGTACTTC.